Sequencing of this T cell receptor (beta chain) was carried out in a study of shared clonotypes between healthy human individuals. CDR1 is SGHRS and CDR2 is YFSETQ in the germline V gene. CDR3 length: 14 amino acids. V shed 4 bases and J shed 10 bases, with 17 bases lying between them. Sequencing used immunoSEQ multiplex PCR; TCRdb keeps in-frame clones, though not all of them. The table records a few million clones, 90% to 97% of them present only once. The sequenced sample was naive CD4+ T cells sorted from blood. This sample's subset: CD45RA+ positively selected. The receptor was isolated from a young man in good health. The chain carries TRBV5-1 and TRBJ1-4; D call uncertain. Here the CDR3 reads CASSLGTLGRKLFF. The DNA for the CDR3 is TGCGCCAGCAGCCTTGGCACATTAGGCCGAAAACTGTTTTTT.